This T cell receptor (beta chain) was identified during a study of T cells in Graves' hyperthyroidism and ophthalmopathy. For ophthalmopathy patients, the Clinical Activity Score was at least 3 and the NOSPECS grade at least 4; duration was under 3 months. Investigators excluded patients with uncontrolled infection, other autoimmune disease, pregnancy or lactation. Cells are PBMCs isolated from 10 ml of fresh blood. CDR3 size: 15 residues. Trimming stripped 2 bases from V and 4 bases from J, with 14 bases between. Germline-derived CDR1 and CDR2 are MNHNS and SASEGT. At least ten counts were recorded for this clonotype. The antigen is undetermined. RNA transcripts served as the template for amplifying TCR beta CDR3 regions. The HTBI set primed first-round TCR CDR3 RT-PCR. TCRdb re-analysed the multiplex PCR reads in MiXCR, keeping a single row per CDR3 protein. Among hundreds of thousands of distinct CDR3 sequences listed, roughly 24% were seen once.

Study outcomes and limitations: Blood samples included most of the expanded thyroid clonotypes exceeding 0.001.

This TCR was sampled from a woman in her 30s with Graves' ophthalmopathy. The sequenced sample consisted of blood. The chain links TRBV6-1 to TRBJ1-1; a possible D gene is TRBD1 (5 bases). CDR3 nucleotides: TGTGCCAGCAGTGAACCCCGGCGGGGGAGCACTGAAGCTTTCTTT. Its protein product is CASSEPRRGSTEAFF.